This TCR beta chain was sequenced in a study of blood T cell repertoires in COVID-19. Study summary: The origin of the acute and convalescent COVID-19 samples was the United States, Italy and Spain. Sample material is recorded as cDNA or gDNA derived from T cells, B-cell-depleted T cells, or PBMCs.

Original data processing: Nucleated cell counts were estimated from reference gene primer amplification. Clones were read by immunoSEQ multiplex PCR, and TCRdb kept only the in-frame ones, dropping some. The V and J calls and clone size were taken over from that table, and D and trimming were inferred from the DNA. The sample includes 60,000 to 75,000 clones, around 76% of them seen just once. The material sequenced was peripheral blood. The TCR comes from a woman older than 75 with acute or convalescent COVID-19.

The CDR3 nucleotides read TGTGCCAGCAGCCCAACGACAGGGGGGACGTTATCTGGGGCCAACGTCCTGACTTTC. It specifies CASSPTTGGTLSGANVLTF. The J gene is TRBJ2-6, the V gene TRBV7-9, with 9 bases matching TRBD1. The CDR3 covers 19 residues. V shed 5 bases, J shed 1 base, and the junction held 12 bases outside the gene matches. Germline V lookup: CDR1 SEHNR, CDR2 FQNEAQ (reference sequence).